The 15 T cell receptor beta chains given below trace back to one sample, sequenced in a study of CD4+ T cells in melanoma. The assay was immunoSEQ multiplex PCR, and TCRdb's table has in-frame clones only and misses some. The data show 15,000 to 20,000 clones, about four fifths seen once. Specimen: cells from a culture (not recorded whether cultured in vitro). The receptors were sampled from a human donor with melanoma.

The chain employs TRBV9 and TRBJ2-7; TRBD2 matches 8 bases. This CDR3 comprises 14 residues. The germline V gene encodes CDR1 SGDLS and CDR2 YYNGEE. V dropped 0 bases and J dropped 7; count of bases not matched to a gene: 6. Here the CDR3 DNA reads TGTGCCAGCAGCGTAGCTTCCCGGGGGGGTGAGCAGTACTTC. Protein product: CASSVASRGGEQYF.

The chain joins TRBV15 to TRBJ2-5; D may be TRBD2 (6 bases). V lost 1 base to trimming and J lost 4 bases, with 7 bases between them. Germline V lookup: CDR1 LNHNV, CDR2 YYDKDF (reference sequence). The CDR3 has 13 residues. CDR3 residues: CATSRVGGETQYF. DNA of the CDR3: TGTGCCACCAGCAGAGTGGGGGGAGAGACCCAGTACTTC.

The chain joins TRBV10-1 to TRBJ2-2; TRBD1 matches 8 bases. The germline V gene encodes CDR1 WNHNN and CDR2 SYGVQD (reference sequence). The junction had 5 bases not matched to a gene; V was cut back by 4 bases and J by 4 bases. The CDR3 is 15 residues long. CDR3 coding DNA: TGCGCCAGCAGTGCCGGACAGGGATTCACCGGGGAGCTGTTTTTT. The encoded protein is CASSAGQGFTGELFF.

In DNA, the CDR3 is TGCGCCAGCAGCGGGGAGGGACAGCTCGTTTGGTATGGCTACACCTTC. Protein product: CASSGEGQLVWYGYTF. This chain connects TRBV4-1 to TRBJ1-2; 7 bases are shared with TRBD1. Germline loops: CDR1 MGHRA, CDR2 YSYEKL. V gave up 5 bases and J gave up 5 bases; unmatched junction bases: 14. CDR3 size: 16 residues.

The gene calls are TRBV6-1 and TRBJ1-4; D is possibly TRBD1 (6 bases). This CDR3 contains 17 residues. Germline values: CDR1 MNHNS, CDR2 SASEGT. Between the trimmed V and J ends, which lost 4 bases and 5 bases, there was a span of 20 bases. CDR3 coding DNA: TGTGCCAGCAGTGTAGCCCAGGGGATTCTTATAAATGAAAAACTGTTTTTT. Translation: CASSVAQGILINEKLFF.

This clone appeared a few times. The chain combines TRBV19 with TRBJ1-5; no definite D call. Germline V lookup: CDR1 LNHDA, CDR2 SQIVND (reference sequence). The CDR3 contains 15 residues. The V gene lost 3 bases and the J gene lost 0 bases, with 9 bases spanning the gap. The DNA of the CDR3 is TGTGCCAGTAGTATCCGTGGGGATAGCAATCAGCCCCAGCATTTT. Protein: CASSIRGDSNQPQHF.

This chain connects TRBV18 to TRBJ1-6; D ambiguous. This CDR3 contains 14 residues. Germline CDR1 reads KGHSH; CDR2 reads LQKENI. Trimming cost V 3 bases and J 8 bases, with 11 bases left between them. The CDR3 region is CASSPTAGDSPLHF. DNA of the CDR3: TGTGCCAGCTCACCGACGGCCGGGGATTCACCCCTCCACTTT.

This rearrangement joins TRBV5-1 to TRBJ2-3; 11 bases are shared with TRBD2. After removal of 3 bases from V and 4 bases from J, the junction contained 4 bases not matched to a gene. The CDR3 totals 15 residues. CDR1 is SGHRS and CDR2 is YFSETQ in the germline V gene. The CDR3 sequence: CASSYTSGGSDTQYF. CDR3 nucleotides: TGCGCCAGCAGCTATACTAGCGGGGGTTCAGATACGCAGTATTTT.

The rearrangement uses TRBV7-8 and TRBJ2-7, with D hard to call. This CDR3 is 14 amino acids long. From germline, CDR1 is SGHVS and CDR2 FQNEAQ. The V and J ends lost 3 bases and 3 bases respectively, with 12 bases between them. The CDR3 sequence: CASSLRPIGYEQYF. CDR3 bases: TGTGCCAGCAGCTTGAGGCCCATTGGCTACGAGCAGTACTTC.

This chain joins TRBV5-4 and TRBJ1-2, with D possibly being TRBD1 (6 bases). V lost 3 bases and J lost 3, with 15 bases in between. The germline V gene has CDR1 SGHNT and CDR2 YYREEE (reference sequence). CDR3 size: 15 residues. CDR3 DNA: TGTGCCAGCAGCTGGTATGACAGGCGCCACTATGGCTACACCTTC. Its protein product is CASSWYDRRHYGYTF.

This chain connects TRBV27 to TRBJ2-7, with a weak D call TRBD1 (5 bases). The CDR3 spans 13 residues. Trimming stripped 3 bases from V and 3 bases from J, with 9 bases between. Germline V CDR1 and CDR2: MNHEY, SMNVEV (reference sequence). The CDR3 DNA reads TGTGCCAGCAGTTTCTCACAGGTCTACGAGCAGTACTTC. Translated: CASSFSQVYEQYF.

The CDR3 coding sequence is TGTGCCAGCAGAGGGGCAGGGGCCAACACCGGGGAGCTGTTTTTT. Its protein product is CASRGAGANTGELFF. The V call is TRBV6-1, the J call TRBJ2-2, with D possibly TRBD1 on 6 matching bases. The CDR3 is made up of 15 amino acids. Germline CDR1 is MNHNS and CDR2 is SASEGT. Trimming removed 6 bases at V and 2 bases at J, with 13 bases between.

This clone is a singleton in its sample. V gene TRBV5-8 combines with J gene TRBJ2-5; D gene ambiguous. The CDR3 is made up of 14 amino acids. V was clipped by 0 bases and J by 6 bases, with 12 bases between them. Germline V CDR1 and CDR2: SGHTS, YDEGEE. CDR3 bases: TGTGCCAGCAGCTTGGTTCGGGTAGGACAGACCCAGTACTTC. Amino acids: CASSLVRVGQTQYF.

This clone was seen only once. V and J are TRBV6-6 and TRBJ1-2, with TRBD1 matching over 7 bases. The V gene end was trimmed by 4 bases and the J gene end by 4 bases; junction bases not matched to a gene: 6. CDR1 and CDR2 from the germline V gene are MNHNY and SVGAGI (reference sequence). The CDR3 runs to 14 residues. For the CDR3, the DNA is TGTGCCAGCAGTTCCACCGGACAGGCCTATGGCTACACCTTC. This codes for CASSSTGQAYGYTF.

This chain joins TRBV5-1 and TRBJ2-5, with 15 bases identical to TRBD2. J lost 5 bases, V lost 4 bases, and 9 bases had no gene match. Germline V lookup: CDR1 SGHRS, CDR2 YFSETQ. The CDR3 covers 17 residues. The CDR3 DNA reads TGCGCCAGCAGCCCAAGGACTAGCGGGGGGGCCCTCGAGACCCAGTACTTC. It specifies CASSPRTSGGALETQYF. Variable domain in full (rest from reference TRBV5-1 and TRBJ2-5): KAGVTQTPRYLIKTRGQQVTLSCSPISGHRSVSWYQQTPGQGLQFLFEYFSETQRNKGNFPGRFSGRQFSNSRSEMNVSTLELGDSALYLCASSPRTSGGALETQYFGPGTRLLVL.